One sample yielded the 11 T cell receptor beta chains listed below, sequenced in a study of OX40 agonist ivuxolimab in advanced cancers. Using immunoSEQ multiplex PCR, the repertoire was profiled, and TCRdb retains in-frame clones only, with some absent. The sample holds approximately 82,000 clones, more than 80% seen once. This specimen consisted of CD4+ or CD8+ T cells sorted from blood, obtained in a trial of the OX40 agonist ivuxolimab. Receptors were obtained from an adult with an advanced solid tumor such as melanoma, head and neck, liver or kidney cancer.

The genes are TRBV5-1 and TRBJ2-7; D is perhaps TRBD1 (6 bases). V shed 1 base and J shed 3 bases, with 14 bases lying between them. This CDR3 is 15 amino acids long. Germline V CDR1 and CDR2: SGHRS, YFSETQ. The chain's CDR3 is CASSLTSRDIYEQYF. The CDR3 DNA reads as TGCGCCAGCAGCTTGACATCACGGGACATCTACGAGCAGTACTTC.

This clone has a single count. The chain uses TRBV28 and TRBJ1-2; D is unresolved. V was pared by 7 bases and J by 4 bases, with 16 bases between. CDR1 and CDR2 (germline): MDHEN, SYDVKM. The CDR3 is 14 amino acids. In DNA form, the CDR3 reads TGTGCCAGCAATTTCTTCGACGGAGCCTATGGCTACACCTTC. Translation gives CASNFFDGAYGYTF.

CDR3 DNA: TGCGCCAGCAGCTTTAGGACAGGGGGCGGATCTGAAGCTTTCTTT. Protein sequence: CASSFRTGGGSEAFF. The V and J genes are TRBV5-1 and TRBJ1-1, with 11 bases identical to TRBD1. The CDR3 length is 15 residues. J was trimmed by 6 bases and V by 2 bases; bases with no gene match: 6. CDR1 SGHRS and CDR2 YFSETQ come from the germline V gene.

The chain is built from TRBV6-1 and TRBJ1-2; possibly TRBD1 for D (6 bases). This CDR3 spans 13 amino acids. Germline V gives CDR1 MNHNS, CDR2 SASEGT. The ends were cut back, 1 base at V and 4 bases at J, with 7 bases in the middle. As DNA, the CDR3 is TGTGCCAGCAGTGAAGGGGGGCTCTATGGCTACACCTTC. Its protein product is CASSEGGLYGYTF.

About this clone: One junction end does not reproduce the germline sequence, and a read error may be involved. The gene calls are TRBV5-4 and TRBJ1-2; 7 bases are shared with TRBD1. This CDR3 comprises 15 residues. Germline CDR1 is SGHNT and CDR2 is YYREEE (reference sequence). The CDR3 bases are TGTGCCAGCAGTTTGGGGGGACAGATCGCCTATGGCTACACCTTC. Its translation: CASSLGGQIAYGYTF.

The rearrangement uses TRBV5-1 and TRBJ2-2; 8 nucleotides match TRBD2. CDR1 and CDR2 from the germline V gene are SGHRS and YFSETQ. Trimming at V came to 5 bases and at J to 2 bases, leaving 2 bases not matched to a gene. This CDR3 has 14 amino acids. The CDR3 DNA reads TGCGCCAGCAGTAGCGGGGCCAACACCGGGGAGCTGTTTTTT. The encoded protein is CASSSGANTGELFF.

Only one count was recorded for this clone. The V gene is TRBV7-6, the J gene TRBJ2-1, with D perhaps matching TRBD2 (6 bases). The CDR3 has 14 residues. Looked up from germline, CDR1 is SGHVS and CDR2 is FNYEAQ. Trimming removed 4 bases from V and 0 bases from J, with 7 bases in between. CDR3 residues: CASSYGGSYNEQFF. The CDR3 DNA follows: TGTGCCAGCAGCTACGGGGGCTCCTACAATGAGCAGTTCTTC.

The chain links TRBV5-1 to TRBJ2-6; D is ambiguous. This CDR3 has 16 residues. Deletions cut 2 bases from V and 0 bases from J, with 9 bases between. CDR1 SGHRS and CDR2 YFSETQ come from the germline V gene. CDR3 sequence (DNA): TGCGCCAGCAGCTTCGAGCGCCTCTCTGGGGCCAACGTCCTGACTTTC. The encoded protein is CASSFERLSGANVLTF.

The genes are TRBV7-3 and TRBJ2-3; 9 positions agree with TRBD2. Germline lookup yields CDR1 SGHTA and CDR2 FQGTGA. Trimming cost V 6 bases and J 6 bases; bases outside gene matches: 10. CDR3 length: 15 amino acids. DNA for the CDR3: TGTGCCAGCAGTCCCGGACTAGCGAAAGTCGATACGCAGTATTTT. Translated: CASSPGLAKVDTQYF.

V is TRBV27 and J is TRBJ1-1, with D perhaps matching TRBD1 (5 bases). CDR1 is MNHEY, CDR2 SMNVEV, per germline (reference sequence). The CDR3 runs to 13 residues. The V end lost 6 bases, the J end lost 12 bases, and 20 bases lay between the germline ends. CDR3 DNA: TGTGCCAGCAGGCCCTTAGAAGGAGGGGCGACTTTCTTT. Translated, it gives CASRPLEGGATFF.

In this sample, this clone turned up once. The CDR3: CASSYPSSTKDSFSRNTEAFF. DNA of the CDR3: TGCGCCAGCAGCTACCCGTCGTCGACAAAGGACAGCTTTTCTCGGAACACTGAAGCTTTCTTT. The V gene is TRBV5-1, the J gene TRBJ1-1, with TRBD1 as a possible D gene (6 bases). The CDR3 covers 21 residues. CDR1 is SGHRS, CDR2 YFSETQ, per germline. The V end was cut by 3 bases, the J end by 1 base, with 31 bases between.